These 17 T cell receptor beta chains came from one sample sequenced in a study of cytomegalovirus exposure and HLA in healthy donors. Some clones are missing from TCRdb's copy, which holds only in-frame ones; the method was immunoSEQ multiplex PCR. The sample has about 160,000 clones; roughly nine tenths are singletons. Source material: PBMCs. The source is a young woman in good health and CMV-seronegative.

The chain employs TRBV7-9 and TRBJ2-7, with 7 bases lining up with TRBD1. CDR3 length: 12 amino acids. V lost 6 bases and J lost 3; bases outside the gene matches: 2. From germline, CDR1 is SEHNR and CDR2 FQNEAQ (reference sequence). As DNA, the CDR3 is TGTGCCAGCAGGGGGACAGACTACGAGCAGTACTTC. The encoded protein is CASRGTDYEQYF. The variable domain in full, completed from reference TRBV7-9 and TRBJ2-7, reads DTGVSQNPRHKITKRGQNVTFRCDPISEHNRLYWYRQTLGQGPEFLTYFQNEAQLEKSRLLSDRFSAERPKGSFSTLEIQRTEQGDSAMYLCASRGTDYEQYFGPGTRLTVT.

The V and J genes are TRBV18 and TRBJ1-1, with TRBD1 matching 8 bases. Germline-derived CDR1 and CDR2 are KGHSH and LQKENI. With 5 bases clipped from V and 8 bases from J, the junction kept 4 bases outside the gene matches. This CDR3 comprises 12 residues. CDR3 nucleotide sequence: TGTGCCAGCTCAGCACAGGGGGAGGAAGCTTTCTTT. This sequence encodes CASSAQGEEAFF.

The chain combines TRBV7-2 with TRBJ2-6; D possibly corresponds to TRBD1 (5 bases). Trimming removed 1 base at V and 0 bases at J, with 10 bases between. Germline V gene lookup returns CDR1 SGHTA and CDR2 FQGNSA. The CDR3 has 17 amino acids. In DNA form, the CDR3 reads TGTGCCAGCAGCTTAGACAGGCCCCTCTCTGGGGCCAACGTCCTGACTTTC. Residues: CASSLDRPLSGANVLTF.

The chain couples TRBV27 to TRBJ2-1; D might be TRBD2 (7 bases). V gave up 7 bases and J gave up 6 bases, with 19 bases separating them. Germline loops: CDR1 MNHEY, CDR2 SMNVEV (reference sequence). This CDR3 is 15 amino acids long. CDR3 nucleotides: TGTGCCAGCACTCTGGGAGGGGCCAGGGGCAATGAGCAGTTCTTC. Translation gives CASTLGGARGNEQFF.

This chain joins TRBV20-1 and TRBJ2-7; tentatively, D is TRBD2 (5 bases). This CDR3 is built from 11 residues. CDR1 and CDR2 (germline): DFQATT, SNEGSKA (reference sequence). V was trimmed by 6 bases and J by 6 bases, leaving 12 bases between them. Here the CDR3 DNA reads TGCAGTGCGAGGACTCGGGCCGAGCAGTACTTC. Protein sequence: CSARTRAEQYF.

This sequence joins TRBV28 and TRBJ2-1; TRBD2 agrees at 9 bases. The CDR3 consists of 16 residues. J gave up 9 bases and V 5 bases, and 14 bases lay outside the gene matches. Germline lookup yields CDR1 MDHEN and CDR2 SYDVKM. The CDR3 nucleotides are TGTGCCAGCAGTCCTCAAGCGGGAGGACGGAAGTTTGAGCAGTTCTTC. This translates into CASSPQAGGRKFEQFF. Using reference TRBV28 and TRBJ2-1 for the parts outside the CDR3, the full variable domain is DVKVTQSSRYLVKRTGEKVFLECVQDMDHENMFWYRQDPGLGLRLIYFSYDVKMKEKGDIPEGYSVSREKKERFSLILESASTNQTSMYLCASSPQAGGRKFEQFFGPGTRLTVL.

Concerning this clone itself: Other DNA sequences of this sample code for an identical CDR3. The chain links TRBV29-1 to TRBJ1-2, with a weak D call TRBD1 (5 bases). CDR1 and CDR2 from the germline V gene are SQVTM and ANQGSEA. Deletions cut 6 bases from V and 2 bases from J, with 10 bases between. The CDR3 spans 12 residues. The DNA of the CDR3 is TGCAGCGTCCCCCGGGGGAACTATGGCTACACCTTC. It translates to CSVPRGNYGYTF.

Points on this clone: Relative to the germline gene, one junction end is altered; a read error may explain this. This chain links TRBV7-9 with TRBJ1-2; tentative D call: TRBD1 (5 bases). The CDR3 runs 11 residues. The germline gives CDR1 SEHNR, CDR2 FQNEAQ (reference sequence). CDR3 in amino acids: CASSLAGRGEF. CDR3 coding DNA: TGTGCCAGCAGCCTAGCAGGGCGCGGAGAGTTC.

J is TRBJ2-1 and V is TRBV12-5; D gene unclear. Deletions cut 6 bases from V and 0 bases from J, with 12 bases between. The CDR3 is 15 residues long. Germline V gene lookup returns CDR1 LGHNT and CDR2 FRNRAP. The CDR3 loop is CASGSRLSSYNEQFF. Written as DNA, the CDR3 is TGTGCTAGTGGGTCTCGCTTGAGCTCCTACAATGAGCAGTTCTTC.

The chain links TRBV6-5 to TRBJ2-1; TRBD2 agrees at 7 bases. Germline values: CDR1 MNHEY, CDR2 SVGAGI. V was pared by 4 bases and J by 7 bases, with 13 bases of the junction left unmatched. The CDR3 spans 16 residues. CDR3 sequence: CASSSSGGRAGNEQFF. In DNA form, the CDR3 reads TGTGCCAGCAGTTCGAGTGGAGGGAGGGCCGGGAATGAGCAGTTCTTC.

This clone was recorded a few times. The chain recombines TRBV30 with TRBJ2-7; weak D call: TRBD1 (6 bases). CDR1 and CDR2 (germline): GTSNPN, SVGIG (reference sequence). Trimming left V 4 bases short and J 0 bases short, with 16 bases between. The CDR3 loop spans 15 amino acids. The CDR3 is CAWKKDRLPSYEQYF. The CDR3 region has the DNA TGTGCCTGGAAGAAAGACAGGCTGCCCTCCTACGAGCAGTACTTC.

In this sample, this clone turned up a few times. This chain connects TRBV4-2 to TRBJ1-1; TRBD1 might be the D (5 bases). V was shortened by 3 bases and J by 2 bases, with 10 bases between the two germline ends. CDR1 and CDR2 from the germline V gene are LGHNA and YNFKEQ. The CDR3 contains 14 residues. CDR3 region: CASSHVTANTEAFF. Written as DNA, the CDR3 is TGTGCCAGCAGCCACGTGACAGCTAACACTGAAGCTTTCTTT.

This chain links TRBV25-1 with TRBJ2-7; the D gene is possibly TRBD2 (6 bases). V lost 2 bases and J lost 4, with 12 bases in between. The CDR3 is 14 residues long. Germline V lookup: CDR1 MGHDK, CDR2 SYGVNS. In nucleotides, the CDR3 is TGTGCCAGCAGTGAACTCGGCGCGGGGTACGAGCAGTACTTC. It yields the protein CASSELGAGYEQYF.

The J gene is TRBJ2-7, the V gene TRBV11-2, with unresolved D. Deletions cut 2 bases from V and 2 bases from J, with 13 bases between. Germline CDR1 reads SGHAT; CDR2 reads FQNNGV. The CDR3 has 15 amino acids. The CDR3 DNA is TGTGCCAGCAGCTTATTGGCCGCAGGACCCTACGAGCAGTACTTC. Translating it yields CASSLLAAGPYEQYF.

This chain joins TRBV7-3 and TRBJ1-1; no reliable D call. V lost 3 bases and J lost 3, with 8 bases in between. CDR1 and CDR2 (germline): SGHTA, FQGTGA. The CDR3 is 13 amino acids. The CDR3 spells CASSFRQDTEAFF. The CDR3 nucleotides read TGTGCCAGCAGCTTCCGGCAGGACACTGAAGCTTTCTTT.

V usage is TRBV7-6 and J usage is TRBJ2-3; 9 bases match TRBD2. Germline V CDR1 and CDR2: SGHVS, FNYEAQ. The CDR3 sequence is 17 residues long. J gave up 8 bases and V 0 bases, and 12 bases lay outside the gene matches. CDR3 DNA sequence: TGTGCCAGCAGCTTAGCGCAGGGAGTAGCGGGGGTGTCTACGCAGTATTTT. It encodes CASSLAQGVAGVSTQYF. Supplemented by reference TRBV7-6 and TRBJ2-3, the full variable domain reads GAGVSQSPRYKVTKRGQDVALRCDPISGHVSLYWYRQALGQGPEFLTYFNYEAQQDKSGLPNDRFSAERPEGSISTLTIQRTEQRDSAMYRCASSLAQGVAGVSTQYFGPGTRLTVL.

Written as DNA, the CDR3 is TGTGCCAGTAGTATATCAGAATTTGTCACCGGGGAGCTGTTTTTT. Translated: CASSISEFVTGELFF. This chain links TRBV19 with TRBJ2-2; D is uncertain. Trimming left V 2 bases short and J 4 bases short, with 11 bases between. This CDR3 comprises 15 residues. From germline, CDR1 is LNHDA and CDR2 SQIVND (reference sequence).